One T cell receptor (beta chain) is described in this entry. The same CDR3 arises from other DNA sequences in this sample as well. The primer mix had 60 Vbeta and 13 Jbeta primers. Produced via immunoSEQ multiplex PCR; TCRdb's table is partial and in-frame only. The sample comprises 75,000 to 95,000 clones, roughly four fifths of which are singletons, and 4.6% rests with the top ten. This record belongs to a study of cytomegalovirus exposure and HLA in healthy donors. The CDR3 length is 12 residues. CDR1 and CDR2 from the germline V gene are SNHLY and FYNNEI. The V gene end was trimmed by 8 bases and the J gene end by 6 bases; junction bases not matched to a gene: 5.

Sequencing input: PBMCs. The chain is built from TRBV2 and TRBJ1-1; 8 bases fit TRBD1. The clonotype was recovered from a woman in her 40s in good health and CMV-seropositive. As DNA, the CDR3 is TGTGCCAGCGGGGACAGGCGCGCTGAAGCTTTCTTT. Translated: CASGDRRAEAFF.